This is a list of T cell receptor beta chains from one sample in a study of T-cell reconstitution after alpha-beta-depleted transplantation in children. TCRdb processed the PCR reads anew with MiXCR; each CDR3 protein has one entry. Seen here are about 980,000 distinct CDR3 sequences, about 29% observed once, and the top ten hold under 30%. The sample was PBMCs, mostly from graft donor cells, taken 360 days after TCRalphabeta/CD19-depleted stem cell transplant. Receptor source: a boy less than two years old who had a stem cell transplant for SCID, so the T cells may come from the graft donor. Each CDR3 is given with its conserved first and last residue. The order of the fields is D gene, J gene, V gene, clone size, CDR3 protein, CDR3 DNA. D genes are given only for firm matches. Clone size is not always given. Where it is, it says once, few, many or a class for expanded clones.

D: TRBD2; J: TRBJ2-5; V: TRBV5-1; size: NA; CDR3: CASSLSPLAGAFQETQYF; DNA: TGCGCCAGCAGCCTCTCCCCGCTAGCGGGAGCTTTCCAAGAGACCCAGTACTTC
D: TRBD2; J: TRBJ2-7; V: TRBV20-1; size: NA; CDR3: CSARELAGAGEQYF; DNA: TGCAGTGCTAGAGAACTAGCGGGGGCTGGCGAGCAGTACTTC
D: TRBD2; J: TRBJ2-5; V: TRBV5-5; size: NA; CDR3: CASSLYMTSGGKETQYF; DNA: TGTGCCAGCAGCTTGTACATGACTAGCGGGGGGAAGGAGACCCAGTACTTC
D: TRBD1; J: TRBJ2-3; V: TRBV6-5; size: NA; CDR3: CASSWTGAPDTQYF; DNA: TGTGCCAGCAGTTGGACAGGGGCCCCAGATACGCAGTATTTT
D: NA; J: TRBJ1-4; V: TRBV15; size: few; CDR3: CATSRDGTAEKLFF; DNA: TGTGCCACCAGCAGAGACGGGACGGCTGAAAAACTGTTTTTT
D: NA; J: TRBJ2-3; V: TRBV20-1; size: NA; CDR3: CSAVSERNPFSTDTQYF; DNA: TGCAGTGCCGTCAGTGAGAGAAACCCCTTTAGCACAGATACGCAGTATTTT
D: NA; J: TRBJ1-1; V: TRBV20-1; size: NA; CDR3: CSASVRGQAFF; DNA: TGCAGTGCTAGTGTCCGCGGGCAAGCTTTCTTT
D: NA; J: TRBJ2-2; V: TRBV12-3/TRBV12-4; size: few; CDR3: CASSPRGLGELFF; DNA: TGTGCCAGCAGCCCTAGGGGCCTAGGGGAGCTGTTTTTT
D: TRBD1; J: TRBJ2-2; V: TRBV6-5; size: many; CDR3: CASSYYAGGYGGELFF; DNA: TGTGCCAGCAGTTACTATGCAGGGGGCTATGGCGGGGAGCTGTTTTTT
D: NA; J: TRBJ2-4; V: TRBV12-3/TRBV12-4; size: NA; CDR3: CASSLTTALYDIQYF; DNA: TGTGCCAGCAGTTTAACGACAGCCCTATACGACATTCAGTACTTC
D: TRBD2; J: TRBJ2-5; V: TRBV5-1; size: few; CDR3: CASNRGGQETQYF; DNA: TGCGCCAGCAATCGGGGGGGCCAAGAGACCCAGTACTTC
D: NA; J: TRBJ1-1; V: TRBV29-1; size: few; CDR3: CSAAGLTEAFF; DNA: TGCAGCGCCGCGGGTCTTACTGAAGCTTTCTTT
D: TRBD2; J: TRBJ2-3; V: TRBV7-8; size: NA; CDR3: CASSPGLAGARTDTQYF; DNA: TGTGCCAGCAGCCCGGGACTAGCGGGGGCCCGAACAGATACGCAGTATTTT
D: NA; J: TRBJ2-2; V: TRBV29-1; size: few; CDR3: CSHTGFTGELFF; DNA: TGCAGCCACACGGGGTTTACCGGGGAGCTGTTTTTT
D: NA; J: TRBJ2-7; V: TRBV28; size: NA; CDR3: CASSSVDGTYEQYF; DNA: TGTGCCAGCAGTTCCGTGGACGGAACCTACGAGCAGTACTTC
D: NA; J: TRBJ2-7; V: TRBV12-3/TRBV12-4; size: NA; CDR3: CASSEGPREYF; DNA: TGTGCCAGCAGCGAAGGTCCCAGGGAGTACTTC
D: TRBD2; J: TRBJ2-7; V: TRBV6-1; size: few; CDR3: CASRGIERGGRYEQYF; DNA: TGTGCCAGCAGGGGTATAGAGCGGGGGGGTAGGTACGAGCAGTACTTC
D: NA; J: TRBJ2-5; V: TRBV12-3/TRBV12-4; size: NA; CDR3: CASSFVLWGRETQYF; DNA: TGTGCCAGCAGTTTTGTGTTGTGGGGAAGAGAGACCCAGTACTTC
D: TRBD2; J: TRBJ2-3; V: TRBV24-1; size: NA; CDR3: CATGQRGFSTDTQYF; DNA: TGTGCCACCGGTCAGCGGGGTTTTAGCACAGATACGCAGTATTTT
D: NA; J: TRBJ2-1; V: TRBV14; size: NA; CDR3: CASSPARKSSYNEQFF; DNA: TGTGCCAGCAGCCCTGCTAGGAAAAGCTCCTACAATGAGCAGTTCTTC